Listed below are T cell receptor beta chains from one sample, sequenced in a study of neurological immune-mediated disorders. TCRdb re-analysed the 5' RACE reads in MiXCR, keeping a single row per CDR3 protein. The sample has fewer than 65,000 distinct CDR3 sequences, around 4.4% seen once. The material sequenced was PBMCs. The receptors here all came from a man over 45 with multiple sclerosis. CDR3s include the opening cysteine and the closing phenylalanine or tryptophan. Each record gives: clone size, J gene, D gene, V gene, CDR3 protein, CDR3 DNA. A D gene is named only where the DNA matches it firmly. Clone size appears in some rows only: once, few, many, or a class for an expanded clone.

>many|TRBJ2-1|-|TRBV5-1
CASSLGVATSRGEQFF
TGCGCCAGCAGCTTGGGAGTCGCGACTAGCAGGGGTGAGCAGTTCTTC
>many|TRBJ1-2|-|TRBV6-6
CASSQWEKGYTF
TGTGCCAGCAGTCAATGGGAAAAAGGCTACACCTTC
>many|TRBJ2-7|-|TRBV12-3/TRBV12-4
CASSGGPGETEQYF
TGTGCCAGCAGTGGGGGGCCGGGGGAGACCGAGCAGTACTTC
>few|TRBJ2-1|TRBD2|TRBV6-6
CASVGGRSSYNEQFF
TGTGCCAGCGTGGGCGGGAGAAGCTCCTACAATGAGCAGTTCTTC
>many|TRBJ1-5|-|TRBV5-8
CASSSYNQPQHF
TGTGCCAGCAGCTCTTACAATCAGCCCCAGCATTTT
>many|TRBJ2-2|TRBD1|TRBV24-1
CATSVRLGTGSTGELFF
TGTGCCACCAGTGTCCGCCTCGGGACAGGGTCCACCGGGGAGCTGTTTTTT
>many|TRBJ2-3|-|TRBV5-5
CASFGLTDTQYF
TGTGCCAGCTTTGGACTCACAGATACGCAGTATTTT
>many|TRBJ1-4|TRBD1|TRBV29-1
CSVDLGQGQKLFF
TGCAGCGTTGACTTGGGACAGGGCCAAAAACTGTTTTTT
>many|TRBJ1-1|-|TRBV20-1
CSARDSRVVTEAFF
TGCAGTGCTAGAGACTCCAGGGTGGTCACTGAAGCTTTCTTT
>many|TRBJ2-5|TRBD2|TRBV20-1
CSAEAPLAGTWETQYF
TGCAGTGCTGAGGCCCCACTAGCGGGAACTTGGGAGACCCAGTACTTC
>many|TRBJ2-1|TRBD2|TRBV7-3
CASSFSGSSYNEQFF
TGTGCCAGCAGCTTTAGCGGGAGCTCCTACAATGAGCAGTTCTTC
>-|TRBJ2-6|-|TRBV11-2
CASSPPLSGAKVLTF
TGTGCCAGCAGCCCCCCGCTCTCTGGGGCCAAAGTCCTGACTTTC
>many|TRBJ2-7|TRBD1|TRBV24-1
CATSEPDRGNSYEQYF
TGTGCCACCAGTGAACCGGACAGGGGAAATTCCTACGAGCAGTACTTC
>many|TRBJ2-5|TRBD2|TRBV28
CASSPSGGRAQYF
TGTGCCAGCAGTCCCAGCGGGGGTAGGGCCCAGTACTTC
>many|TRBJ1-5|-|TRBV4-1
CASSQDNGSNQPQHF
TGCGCCAGCAGCCAAGATAACGGTAGTAATCAGCCCCAGCATTTT
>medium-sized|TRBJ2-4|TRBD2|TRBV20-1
CSATRWGGENIQYF
TGCAGTGCTACCCGCTGGGGGGGTGAAAACATTCAGTACTTC
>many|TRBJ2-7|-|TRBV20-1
CSALKDRRLHEQYF
TGCAGTGCTCTGAAGGACAGACGGCTCCACGAGCAGTACTTC
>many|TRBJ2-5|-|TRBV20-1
CSASRSSQPPWGQETQYF
TGCAGTGCTAGTCGAAGTTCGCAACCGCCTTGGGGCCAAGAGACCCAGTACTTC
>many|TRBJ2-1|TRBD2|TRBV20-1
CSASRTSVTLYNEQFF
TGCAGTGCTTCTCGGACTAGCGTCACCCTCTACAATGAGCAGTTCTTC
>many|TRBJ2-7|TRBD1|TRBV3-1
CASSATGTGISYEQYF
TGTGCCAGCAGCGCGACCGGGACAGGGATTTCCTACGAGCAGTACTTC
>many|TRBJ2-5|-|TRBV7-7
CASSLSSLGFGETQYF
TGTGCCAGCAGCTTGTCCAGTTTAGGGTTTGGGGAGACCCAGTACTTC
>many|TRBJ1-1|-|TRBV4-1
CASSQDRRVGQVIEAFF
TGCGCCAGCAGCCAAGACCGACGGGTAGGGCAAGTCATTGAAGCTTTCTTT
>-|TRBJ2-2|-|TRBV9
CASSAPPSYTSYGELFF
TGTGCCAGCAGCGCCCCCCCATCCTATACTAGCTACGGGGAGCTGTTTTTT
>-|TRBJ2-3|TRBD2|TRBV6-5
CASTGLAGGVDTQYF
TGTGCCAGCACTGGACTAGCGGGGGGTGTAGATACGCAGTATTTT
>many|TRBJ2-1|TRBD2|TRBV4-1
CASSHAFGRGVYNEQFF
TGCGCCAGCAGCCATGCTTTTGGGCGGGGGGTTTACAATGAGCAGTTCTTC